The 4 T cell receptor beta chains reported below all come from one sample, sequenced in a study of blood T cells in healthy people across ages (dated by TCRdb to about 2015). Libraries came from 5' RACE. Instrument used: Illumina HiSeq 2500. A second PCR of roughly 7 to 11 cycles was performed with a sample-barcoded 5' primer and a J-beta primer mix. The public reads were reanalyzed by TCRdb: fastp trimming at Q25, MiXCR alignment, in-frame beta chains only. When rows share a CDR3 protein, they turn into one entry using the most common DNA and genes. The sample contains hundreds of thousands of distinct CDR3 sequences, less than 25% of them found a single time. The top ten clones comprise around 10% of the sample. These data also formed part of another study, on T cells of mothers and their children.

The sequenced material came from blood. The receptors were sampled from a boy aged 5-17 years in good health.

The chain is built from TRBV27 and TRBJ2-3, with TRBD2 matching 13 bases. J gave up 5 bases and V 5 bases, and 4 bases lay outside the gene matches. This CDR3 is 15 amino acids long. Germline CDR1 MNHEY, CDR2 SMNVEV (reference sequence). CDR3 DNA: TGTGCCAGCAGTCGGACTAGCGGGAGTCGAGATACGCAGTATTTT. Its protein product is CASSRTSGSRDTQYF.

The chain recombines TRBV7-2 with TRBJ1-5; 7 positions match TRBD1. The CDR3 runs to 15 residues. V gave up 1 base and J gave up 6 bases; unmatched junction bases: 6. Germline V lookup: CDR1 SGHTA, CDR2 FQGNSA. The CDR3, as DNA: TGTGCCAGCAGCTTAGAGGGGGCGTTAATTCAGCCCCAGCATTTT. It specifies CASSLEGALIQPQHF.

A few counts support this clonotype. J is TRBJ2-3 and V is TRBV6-2 or TRBV6-3; 13 nucleotides agree with TRBD2. The V segment lost 5 bases and the J segment 5 bases; nucleotides outside the gene matches: 7. This CDR3 spans 16 amino acids. Germline V lookup: CDR1 MNHEY, CDR2 SVGEGT. In nucleotides, the CDR3 is TGTGCCAGCAGTCCGGGACTAGCGGGACCAGGAGATACGCAGTATTTT. Translation gives CASSPGLAGPGDTQYF.

The chain is built from TRBV7-9 and TRBJ2-5; TRBD1 aligns across 8 bases. The J call is doubtful: the DNA matches TRBJ2-7 better. Germline V gene data show CDR1 as SEHNR and CDR2 as FQNEAQ (reference sequence). This CDR3 is built from 14 residues. The CDR3 DNA is TGTGCCAGCAGCGACATCGGACAGGGTTACGAGCAGTACTTC. Translation: CASSDIGQGYEQYF.